Listed below are T cell receptor beta chains from one sample, sequenced in a study of blood T cell repertoires in COVID-19. TCRdb's table, derived via immunoSEQ multiplex PCR, lists solely in-frame clones and lacks some. The table lists over 150,000 clones, around four fifths of them singletons. The sample taken for sequencing was peripheral blood. The origin of the receptors is an elderly woman with active or convalescent COVID-19. Each CDR3 is given without its conserved first and last residue. Size is stated for part of the rows, as once, few or many counts, or as a class when the clone is expanded.

V	size	J	CDR3
TRBV6-5	.	TRBJ2-3	ASSYGGGSVAQY
TRBV6-6	.	TRBJ1-5	ASSYSDRFSNQPQH
TRBV27	.	TRBJ1-6	ASREYNSPLH
TRBV12-5	.	TRBJ2-3	ASGLSSGGADTQY
TRBV19	.	TRBJ1-1	ASSVPGTGGTEAF
TRBV3-1/TRBV3-2	.	TRBJ2-7	ASSFLQGSSYEQY
TRBV11-2	.	TRBJ1-1	ASSARQGMNTEAF
TRBV6-2/TRBV6-3	.	TRBJ2-7	ASSYSPGASYEQY
TRBV4-3	.	TRBJ1-3	ASSQDMTPSSGNTIY
TRBV12-3/TRBV12-4	few	TRBJ1-2	ASSPDSNYGYT
TRBV6-5	once	TRBJ2-4	ASQSRGQRKNIQY
TRBV27	.	TRBJ2-7	ASSLGLAGTYEQY
TRBV13	.	TRBJ2-1	ASSSGLIHEQF
TRBV7-3	once	TRBJ2-1	ASSLLGGGRSINEQF
TRBV7-9	.	TRBJ1-2	ASSLGFGRGYGYT
TRBV3-1/TRBV3-2	.	TRBJ2-7	ASSQVAGGYEQY
TRBV11-2	.	TRBJ1-3	ASSPLQGLSGNTIY
TRBV6-5	few	TRBJ2-7	ASSYPGQPEQY
TRBV19	once	TRBJ1-4	ASSKQGRLHEKLF
TRBV29-1	.	TRBJ2-2	TARTSGDTGELF
TRBV2	.	TRBJ1-5	ASSETAGSNQPQH
TRBV5-4	many	TRBJ1-2	ASSLGQGQEGYT
TRBV18	.	TRBJ1-6	ASSTGGNSPLH
TRBV30	.	TRBJ2-5	AWSKDRVTQY
TRBV5-1	few	TRBJ1-4	ASSIEGTGNEKLF
TRBV9	.	TRBJ1-3	ASSAGTGGNTIY
TRBV18	.	TRBJ1-3	ASSPWTDSGNTIY
TRBV19	.	TRBJ1-3	ASSTQGSGNTIY
TRBV9	.	TRBJ2-1	ASSLLQSNEQF
TRBV10-3	.	TRBJ1-5	AISEGQQNQPQH
TRBV27	few	TRBJ1-1	ASSFVSGGTEAF
TRBV19	once	TRBJ2-6	ASSMQSRISGANVLT
TRBV12-3/TRBV12-4	.	TRBJ1-1	ASSTDRGREAF
TRBV7-3	once	TRBJ2-1	ASCDGGRNEQF
TRBV19	.	TRBJ1-3	ASSPQTGLSGNTIY
TRBV6-5	.	TRBJ2-7	ASRTLTQGNEQY
TRBV10-3	.	TRBJ1-1	AISGEGGTEAF
TRBV5-1	.	TRBJ2-5	ASSFTSRETQY
TRBV6-2/TRBV6-3	.	TRBJ2-3	ASSYSIRRLADASSTDTQY
TRBV5-4	.	TRBJ1-2	ASSLAAGYGYT
TRBV7-2	.	TRBJ1-6	ASSLATGPNSPLH
TRBV6-2/TRBV6-3	.	TRBJ1-2	ASSSSDRGYYGYT